The T cell receptor (beta chain) under discussion was sequenced for a study of blood T cell repertoires in COVID-19. Study context: PBMCs, B-cell-depleted T cells, or T cells were the source of the cDNA or gDNA that made up the material.

The ends lost 0 bases at V and 7 bases at J; junction bases unmatched: 8. The CDR3 runs to 16 residues. Data came from immunoSEQ multiplex PCR; TCRdb stores just in-frame clones and leaves some out. This table has 15,000 to 17,000 clones, 85% to 90% appearing once. This sequence was found in a man aged 60-69 years with acute or convalescent COVID-19. Sequences were obtained from peripheral blood. The chain is built from TRBV23-1 and TRBJ1-1; 10 bases fit TRBD1. TRBV23-1 is an ORF; its function is uncertain. CDR3 sequence: CASSQSRDRGFGEAFF. The CDR3 bases are TGCGCCAGCAGTCAATCGCGGGACAGGGGCTTCGGTGAAGCTTTCTTT.